Sequencing of this T cell receptor (beta chain) was carried out in a study of shared clonotypes between healthy human individuals. The overall study: Three plates each covered CD4 naive and memory; CD8 naive two, CD8 memory one. Study results and caveats: Compared with clonotypes that all four donors shared, non-shared clonotypes had lower generation probabilities. Estimated richness values were generally larger in naive subsets than in memory subsets.

With regard to this clone: What it binds is not known.

The assay was immunoSEQ multiplex PCR, and TCRdb's table has in-frame clones only and misses some. The sample shows a few million clones, approximately 94% of them seen only once. Donors were Caucasian adults residing in Nashville, Tennessee, USA. The V gene's germline CDR1 is SGHTA and CDR2 FQGNSA. This CDR3 is 10 amino acids long. The V and J ends lost 5 bases and 7 bases respectively, with 5 bases between them. The chain combines TRBV7-2 with TRBJ1-1; D is uncertain. Sequenced input: naive CD4+ T cells sorted from blood. Sample subset: CD45RA+ positively selected. The receptor was derived from a man between 18 and 35 years old in good health. DNA of the CDR3: TGTGCCAGCAGCCAGATTGAAGCTTTCTTT. Protein: CASSQIEAFF.